Below are 10 T cell receptor beta chains sequenced from a single sample in a study of radiotherapy plus CTLA-4 blockade in lung cancer. Libraries were prepared by immunoSEQ multiplex PCR; TCRdb keeps only in-frame clonotypes and omits some of them. In the table there are 70,000 to 90,000 clones, around 76% of which are singletons. The sequenced sample was peripheral blood, obtained from a patient treated with radiotherapy plus ipilimumab. All receptors come from a human donor with non-small cell lung cancer whose response to radiotherapy plus ipilimumab could not be evaluated. Some clones in this sample may be carry-over from other donors' samples.

V usage is TRBV4-1 and J usage is TRBJ1-2; 8 nucleotides align to TRBD1. This CDR3 comprises 15 residues. V gave up 2 bases and J gave up 3 bases; unmatched junction bases: 5. CDR1 is MGHRA and CDR2 is YSYEKL in the germline V gene. CDR3 in amino acids: CASSQWGQEDYGYTF. The CDR3 coding sequence is TGCGCCAGCAGCCAATGGGGACAGGAGGACTATGGCTACACCTTC.

V usage is TRBV28 and J usage is TRBJ1-2, with D possibly matching TRBD1 (5 bases). V was pared by 7 bases and J by 6 bases, with 18 bases between. The CDR3 extends over 14 amino acids. Germline-derived CDR1 and CDR2 are MDHEN and SYDVKM. CDR3: CASTPSGGGDGYTF. The CDR3 nucleotides are TGTGCCAGCACCCCGTCGGGGGGAGGGGATGGCTACACCTTC.

The gene calls are TRBV6-5 and TRBJ2-7; D not resolved. The CDR3 runs 13 residues. The V and J ends lost 2 bases and 1 base respectively, with 6 bases between them. Germline CDR1 and CDR2: MNHEY and SVGAGI. The CDR3 DNA reads TGTGCCAGCAGTTACGGCAAATCCTACGAGCAGTACTTC. Its protein product is CASSYGKSYEQYF.

The genes are TRBV28 and TRBJ1-2, with TRBD1 matching 9 bases. Losses at the gene ends were 6 bases for V and 4 bases for J; bases not matched to a gene: 6. The CDR3 is 14 residues long. The germline V gene has CDR1 MDHEN and CDR2 SYDVKM. CDR3 in DNA: TGTGCCAGCAGCCCGGGACAGGGAGCCTATGGCTACACCTTC. It specifies CASSPGQGAYGYTF.

V is TRBV10-3 and J is TRBJ2-1, with 13 bases matching TRBD2. The CDR3 is made up of 16 amino acids. Germline CDR1 ENHRY, CDR2 SYGVKD. The V gene end was trimmed by 4 bases and the J gene end by 7 bases; junction bases not matched to a gene: 7. For the CDR3, the DNA is TGTGCCATCAGTGTGACTAGCGGGGGGAACGGGAATGAGCAGTTCTTC. Its translation: CAISVTSGGNGNEQFF.

This clone was found a few times. The J gene is TRBJ2-1, the V gene TRBV9, with 14 bases identical to TRBD2. The CDR3 is 17 residues long. CDR1 is SGDLS, CDR2 YYNGEE, per germline. V was clipped by 3 bases and J by 8 bases; unmatched bases: 10. CDR3 DNA sequence: TGTGCCAGCAGCGCTGGACTAGCGGGGGGCCGTAGGGATGAGCAGTTCTTC. Translating gives CASSAGLAGGRRDEQFF.

This clone appeared once. The sample carries other DNA sequences with the same CDR3. DNA for the CDR3: TGTGCCAGCAGCTTAGGCCAGGTGAACACTGAAGCTTTCTTT. Translated, it gives CASSLGQVNTEAFF. The rearrangement links TRBV7-2 to TRBJ1-1; D not certain. In germline, CDR1 is SGHTA, CDR2 FQGNSA. The length of the CDR3 is 14 residues. V shed 1 base and J shed 0 bases, with 6 bases lying between them. The full variable domain, its missing parts supplied by reference TRBV7-2 and TRBJ1-1, is GAGVSQSPSNKVTEKGKDVELRCDPISGHTALYWYRQSLGQGLEFLIYFQGNSAPDKSGLPSDRFSAERTGGSVSTLTIQRTQQEDSAVYLCASSLGQVNTEAFFGQGTRLTVV.

The chain couples TRBV4-3 to TRBJ1-5; tentative D call: TRBD1 (5 bases). Germline lookup yields CDR1 LGHNA and CDR2 YSLEER. Deletions cut 5 bases from V and 6 bases from J, with 23 bases between. This CDR3 has 17 residues. The CDR3 nucleotides read TGCGCCAGCAGCGTTATGTGGGGGGACTCTTCGGGTCAGCCCCAGCATTTT. Translating gives CASSVMWGDSSGQPQHF.

The chain carries TRBV4-1 and TRBJ2-2, with TRBD2 matching over 9 bases. Trimming took 2 bases from V and 4 from J; bases not matched to a gene: 11. This CDR3 spans 18 amino acids. CDR1 and CDR2 (germline): MGHRA, YSYEKL. CDR3 DNA: TGCGCCAGCAGCCAAAGCCCCGGGACTAGCAGCCGCACCGGGGAGCTGTTTTTT. Its protein product is CASSQSPGTSSRTGELFF.

This rearrangement joins TRBV28 to TRBJ2-3; D not certain. Trimming stripped 3 bases from V and 1 base from J, with 8 bases between. CDR1 and CDR2 (germline): MDHEN, SYDVKM. The CDR3 covers 14 residues. CDR3 bases: TGTGCCAGCAGTTTCCAGGAACGCACAGATACGCAGTATTTT. It specifies CASSFQERTDTQYF. The complete variable domain, with remaining parts taken from reference TRBV28 and TRBJ2-3, reads DVKVTQSSRYLVKRTGEKVFLECVQDMDHENMFWYRQDPGLGLRLIYFSYDVKMKEKGDIPEGYSVSREKKERFSLILESASTNQTSMYLCASSFQERTDTQYFGPGTRLTVL.